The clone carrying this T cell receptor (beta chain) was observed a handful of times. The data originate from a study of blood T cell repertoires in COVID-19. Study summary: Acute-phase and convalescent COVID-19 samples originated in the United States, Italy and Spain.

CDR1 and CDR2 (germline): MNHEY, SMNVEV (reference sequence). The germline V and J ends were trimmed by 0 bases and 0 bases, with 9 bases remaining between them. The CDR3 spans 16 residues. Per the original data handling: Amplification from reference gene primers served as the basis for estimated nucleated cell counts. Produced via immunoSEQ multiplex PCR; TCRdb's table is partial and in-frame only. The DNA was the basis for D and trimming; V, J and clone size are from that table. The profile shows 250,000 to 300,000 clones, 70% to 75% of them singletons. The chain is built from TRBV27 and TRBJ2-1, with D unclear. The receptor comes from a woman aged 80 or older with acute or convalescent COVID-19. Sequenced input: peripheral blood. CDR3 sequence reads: CASSLSVLSSYNEQFF. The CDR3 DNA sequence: TGTGCCAGCAGTTTATCGGTTTTGAGCTCCTACAATGAGCAGTTCTTC.